The 30 T cell receptor beta chains below were found in one sample sequenced in a study of regulatory T cells in long-lasting Graves disease. The TCR beta library used iRepertoire HTBI primers with Arm-PCR amplification of CDR3. In TCRdb, the multiplex PCR reads were re-called with MiXCR into one record per CDR3 protein. The sample lists some 460,000 distinct CDR3 sequences, around 15% occurring once. Sample time point: newly diagnosed GD, antithyroid drugs for less than 3 months. There was RNA extracted from PBMCs, and the TCR library was made from it. Separately, the same data were catalogued under a study of T cells in Graves' hyperthyroidism and ophthalmopathy.

The input for sequencing was peripheral blood mononuclear cells (PBMCs), taken at new diagnosis, from a patient treated with antithyroid drugs. These receptors all come from a man aged 35 to 55 with Graves disease.

This clonotype was observed at least ten times. The chain joins TRBV25-1 to TRBJ1-1; D not certain. The CDR3 sequence is 14 residues long. With 5 bases removed from V and 5 bases from J, the gap between germline ends came to 15 bases. CDR1 is MGHDK, CDR2 SYGVNS, per germline. CDR3 sequence: CASSLLAEGTEAFF. CDR3 DNA sequence: TGTGCCAGCAGTCTTCTGGCTGAAGGGACTGAAGCTTTCTTT.

The CDR3 sequence is CASSPSGIMDEQFF. For the CDR3, the DNA is TGTGCCAGCAGTCCTAGCGGGATTATGGATGAGCAGTTCTTC. The V and J genes are TRBV28 and TRBJ2-1; 9 bases match TRBD2. The length of the CDR3 is 14 residues. Germline trimming cut 5 bases from V and 8 bases from J; bases unmatched to any gene: 7. CDR1 is MDHEN and CDR2 is SYDVKM in the germline V gene.

This clonotype showed up many times. The V and J genes are TRBV30 and TRBJ1-1; tentative D call: TRBD1 (6 bases). V lost 1 base to trimming and J lost 0 bases, with 15 bases between them. CDR1 and CDR2 (germline): GTSNPN, SVGIG (reference sequence). There are 16 residues in the CDR3. The DNA for the CDR3 is TGTGCCTGGAGTGCTTGGGGGGCCCCTATGAACACTGAAGCTTTCTTT. As protein: CAWSAWGAPMNTEAFF.

To note about this clonotype: A read error is possible here, since a much larger clone lies one base away. The chain employs TRBV11-3 and TRBJ2-1; D might be TRBD2 (5 bases). The germline V gene encodes CDR1 SGHNT and CDR2 YENEEA. The CDR3 length is 14 residues. CDR3 amino acids: CSSSLGGPYNEQFF. Here the CDR3 DNA reads TGTTCCAGCAGCTTAGGCGGGCCCTACAATGAGCAGTTCTTC.

The table lists this clonotype with many counts. The chain is built from TRBV28 and TRBJ2-4, with TRBD2 as a possible D gene (6 bases). The germline gives CDR1 MDHEN, CDR2 SYDVKM. The CDR3 contains 17 residues. V dropped 5 bases and J dropped 6 bases, with 23 bases sitting between them. CDR3 bases: TGTGCCAGCAGTCCCGTTAAGGTGGCGGGAATGGGAAACATTCAGTACTTC. Its protein is CASSPVKVAGMGNIQYF.

In the case of this clonotype: Being one base from a much bigger clone, this may be a read error. V and J are TRBV6-5 and TRBJ1-1, with D perhaps TRBD1 (6 bases). From germline, CDR1 is MNHEY and CDR2 SVGAGI. This CDR3 is 14 amino acids long. The V gene lost 4 bases and the J gene lost 5 bases, with 14 bases spanning the gap. CDR3 amino acids: CASSCEGERTEAFF. CDR3 coding DNA: TGTGCCAGCAGTTGCGAGGGGGAGAGAACTGAAGCTTTCTTT.

This clonotype has ten or more counts. This sequence joins TRBV28 and TRBJ2-3; the match to TRBD1 covers 10 bases. Germline-derived CDR1 and CDR2 are MDHEN and SYDVKM. Germline trimming cut 1 base from V and 3 bases from J; bases unmatched to any gene: 4. CDR3 size: 16 residues. The CDR3 region has the DNA TGTGCCAGCAGTTTATCTCTGGGACAGGGGACAGATACGCAGTATTTT. The encoded protein is CASSLSLGQGTDTQYF.

This clonotype was observed many times. The CDR3 protein is CASSQVSGGNEQYF. DNA of the CDR3: TGTGCCAGCAGCCAAGTGTCGGGAGGCAACGAGCAGTACTTC. The J gene is TRBJ2-7, the V gene TRBV3-1, with 7 bases aligning to TRBD2. V was pared by 1 base and J by 5 bases, with 5 bases of the junction left unmatched. This CDR3 is 14 amino acids long. Germline CDR1 is LGHDT and CDR2 is YNNKEL (reference sequence).

Points on this clonotype: A far larger clone is one nucleotide away, so this likely arose from a read error. The CDR3 protein is CASSLVGQGSYEQFF. The DNA of the CDR3 is TGTGCCAGCAGCTTAGTGGGACAGGGTTCCTACGAGCAGTTCTTC. The chain couples TRBV7-2 to TRBJ2-1; the match to TRBD1 covers 9 bases. Germline lookup yields CDR1 SGHTA and CDR2 FQGNSA. The V gene end was trimmed by 1 base and the J gene end by 10 bases; junction bases not matched to a gene: 8. The CDR3 consists of 15 residues.

The CDR3 DNA is TGTGCCACCAGTGATACCGGGACTGGTGGTGAGCAGTTCTTC. Translated, it gives CATSDTGTGGEQFF. The chain recombines TRBV24-1 with TRBJ2-1; possibly TRBD2 for D (6 bases). The V end was cut by 3 bases, the J end by 9 bases, with 14 bases between. This CDR3 spans 14 amino acids. Germline lookup yields CDR1 KGHDR and CDR2 SFDVKD.

This clonotype showed up many times. The chain links TRBV2 to TRBJ1-2, with TRBD1 identical over 9 bases. Trimming at V came to 6 bases and at J to 8 bases, leaving 7 bases not matched to a gene. CDR1 and CDR2 (germline): SNHLY, FYNNEI. CDR3 length: 13 residues. The CDR3 spells CASRETGGSGYTF. DNA of the CDR3: TGTGCCAGCAGGGAGACAGGGGGAAGCGGCTACACCTTC.

The chain combines TRBV19 with TRBJ1-1; D gene uncertain. This CDR3 has 13 amino acids. Trimming pared 6 bases from V and 0 bases from J, leaving 8 bases between. Germline values: CDR1 LNHDA, CDR2 SQIVND (reference sequence). The CDR3 loop is CASRVSLNTEAFF. The CDR3 bases are TGTGCCAGTAGGGTCAGTTTGAACACTGAAGCTTTCTTT.

This clonotype was picked up a small number of times. The chain joins TRBV27 to TRBJ1-5; D unresolved. V was clipped by 2 bases and J by 4 bases, with 12 bases between them. The CDR3 consists of 15 residues. Per germline, CDR1 MNHEY and CDR2 SMNVEV (reference sequence). DNA for the CDR3: TGTGCCAGCAGTTTAACTGCCGCCGATAATCAGCCCCAGCATTTT. Protein sequence: CASSLTAADNQPQHF.

This clonotype was recorded at least ten times. The gene calls are TRBV20-1 and TRBJ2-1; 10 nucleotides agree with TRBD2. This CDR3 is 15 amino acids long. The germline V gene encodes CDR1 DFQATT and CDR2 SNEGSKA (reference sequence). The V segment lost 5 bases and the J segment 4 bases; nucleotides outside the gene matches: 8. The CDR3 bases are TGCAGTGCTCTTACCACTAGCGGGAAATACAATGAGCAGTTCTTC. Residues: CSALTTSGKYNEQFF.

V and J are TRBV20-1 and TRBJ1-2, with a tentative D call TRBD1 (6 bases). The CDR3 is 12 residues long. The germline gives CDR1 DFQATT, CDR2 SNEGSKA (reference sequence). Trimming left V 4 bases short and J 10 bases short, with 16 bases between. Here the CDR3 DNA reads TGCAGTGCTATGGAACAGGGTAACGACTACACCTTC. Protein: CSAMEQGNDYTF.

This clonotype was detected many times. This sequence joins TRBV28 and TRBJ2-7, with unresolved D. V lost 1 base and J lost 0, with 7 bases in between. Looked up from germline, CDR1 is MDHEN and CDR2 is SYDVKM. This CDR3 region has 14 residues. As DNA, the CDR3 is TGTGCCAGCAGTTTATCGGTCAGCTCCTACGAGCAGTACTTC. It codes for CASSLSVSSYEQYF.

The chain uses TRBV14 and TRBJ2-1, with 8 bases matching TRBD2. This CDR3 has 17 residues. Per the germline V gene, CDR1 is SGHDN and CDR2 is FVKESK. V shed 4 bases, J shed 0 bases, and the junction held 8 bases outside the gene matches. Here the CDR3 reads CASSRGLGRSSYNEQFF. The CDR3 DNA reads TGTGCCAGCAGCCGGGGACTAGGGCGGAGCTCCTACAATGAGCAGTTCTTC.

About this clonotype: A far larger clone is one nucleotide away, so this likely arose from a read error. The V gene is TRBV28, the J gene TRBJ2-3; TRBD1 matches 11 bases. Gene TRBJ2-7 matches the end of the DNA better, so the J call may be wrong. CDR1 and CDR2 (germline): MDHEN, SYDVKM. CDR3 length: 17 amino acids. CDR3 amino acids: CASSLGTGGSDTYEQYF. CDR3 DNA: TGTGCCAGCAGTTTAGGGACAGGGGGGAGTGATACCTACGAGCAGTACTTC.

This clonotype was found many times. CDR3 residues: CASSFSGREYNEQFF. In DNA form, the CDR3 reads TGCGCCAGCAGCTTTAGCGGGAGAGAATACAATGAGCAGTTCTTC. The chain carries TRBV5-1 and TRBJ2-1; 9 bases are shared with TRBD2. Germline V gene data show CDR1 as SGHRS and CDR2 as YFSETQ. Germline trimming cut 2 bases from V and 4 bases from J; bases unmatched to any gene: 4. The CDR3 has 15 residues.

This clonotype showed up many times. Written as DNA, the CDR3 is TGTGCCAGCAGCTTACGACTAGCGGGAGAGGGCCAAGAGACCCAGTACTTC. Its translation is CASSLRLAGEGQETQYF. The J gene is TRBJ2-5, the V gene TRBV11-2, with 12 positions matching TRBD2. Germline CDR1 and CDR2: SGHAT and FQNNGV. CDR3 length: 17 residues. Losses at the gene ends were 2 bases for V and 1 base for J; bases not matched to a gene: 5.

This clonotype showed up just a few times. The chain combines TRBV14 with TRBJ2-2; TRBD1 is a possible D gene (6 bases). This CDR3 contains 15 residues. The V and J ends lost 1 base and 3 bases respectively, with 9 bases between them. CDR1 and CDR2 from the germline V gene are SGHDN and FVKESK. CDR3 DNA: TGTGCCAGCAGCCAAGCAGGGGTCGACACCGGGGAGCTGTTTTTT. Its translation: CASSQAGVDTGELFF.

This clonotype occurred many times. J is TRBJ2-1 and V is TRBV7-9, with 12 bases matching TRBD2. The V and J ends lost 6 bases and 10 bases, in that order; junction bases with no gene match: 10. CDR3 size: 15 residues. CDR1 and CDR2 from the germline V gene are SEHNR and FQNEAQ (reference sequence). As DNA, the CDR3 is TGTGCCAGCAGTCGGACTAGCGGGATTACGGGGGAGCAGTTCTTC. Its protein is CASSRTSGITGEQFF. Complete variable domain (other parts from reference TRBV7-9 and TRBJ2-1): DTGVSQNPRHKITKRGQNVTFRCDPISEHNRLYWYRQTLGQGPEFLTYFQNEAQLEKSRLLSDRFSAERPKGSFSTLEIQRTEQGDSAMYLCASSRTSGITGEQFFGPGTRLTVL.

This clonotype turned up a few times. The chain uses TRBV13 and TRBJ1-1; 10 positions agree with TRBD1. CDR3 length: 15 residues. Germline V gene lookup returns CDR1 PRHDT and CDR2 FYEKMQ (reference sequence). J was trimmed by 5 bases and V by 4 bases; bases with no gene match: 7. CDR3 region: CASSYRDRGLTEAFF. CDR3 sequence (DNA): TGTGCCAGCAGCTACCGGGACAGGGGTCTAACTGAAGCTTTCTTT.

The V call is TRBV9, the J call TRBJ1-2, with D perhaps TRBD1 (5 bases). Trimming removed 4 bases from V and 1 base from J, with 14 bases in between. CDR3 size: 15 residues. Per germline, CDR1 SGDLS and CDR2 YYNGEE. CDR3 loop: CASSPLGGNNYGYTF. The CDR3 region has the DNA TGTGCCAGCAGCCCTCTCGGGGGGAATAACTATGGCTACACCTTC.

The chain links TRBV7-2 to TRBJ2-7, with TRBD2 matching 10 bases. Germline CDR1 is SGHTA and CDR2 is FQGNSA. The CDR3 extends over 18 amino acids. J was trimmed by 3 bases and V by 2 bases; bases with no gene match: 13. The CDR3, as DNA: TGTGCCAGCAGCTTATTGGCTAGCGGGGGAATTATTCACTACGAGCAGTACTTC. Residues: CASSLLASGGIIHYEQYF.

The chain joins TRBV20-1 to TRBJ2-7; 10 positions match TRBD1. The CDR3 spans 14 residues. Germline-derived CDR1 and CDR2 are DFQATT and SNEGSKA (reference sequence). The J segment lost 3 bases and the V segment lost 5 bases, leaving 7 bases of the junction unmatched. In nucleotides, the CDR3 is TGCAGTGCTTATACCGGGACAGGGGACTACGAGCAGTACTTC. It encodes CSAYTGTGDYEQYF.

This clonotype appeared many times. V gene TRBV24-1 combines with J gene TRBJ2-3; D might be TRBD2 (6 bases). There are 16 residues in the CDR3. The ends were cut back, 1 base at V and 4 bases at J, with 14 bases in the middle. CDR1 is KGHDR and CDR2 is SFDVKD in the germline V gene. The DNA for the CDR3 is TGTGCCACCAGTGATTTACGCGGGGCAGCGGCAGATACGCAGTATTTT. It specifies CATSDLRGAAADTQYF.

To note about this clonotype: A much larger clone is a single base away; this may be a read error. The chain links TRBV28 to TRBJ2-1; D may match TRBD1 or TRBD2 (5 bases each). Germline loops: CDR1 MDHEN, CDR2 SYDVKM. The CDR3 spans 14 residues. Trimming stripped 8 bases from V and 9 bases from J, with 20 bases between. The CDR3 loop reads CASGSSSSGREQFF. The CDR3 DNA follows: TGTGCCAGCGGTTCTTCTAGCTCAGGGCGTGAGCAGTTCTTC.

The table lists this clonotype with many counts. V and J are TRBV11-2 and TRBJ2-6; D is perhaps TRBD1 or TRBD2 (5 bases each). The CDR3 is 16 residues long. Germline values: CDR1 SGHAT, CDR2 FQNNGV. Trimming stripped 1 base from V and 2 bases from J, with 9 bases between. The CDR3 sequence: CASSLVGGAGANVLTF. Here the CDR3 DNA reads TGTGCCAGCAGCTTAGTTGGGGGAGCTGGGGCCAACGTCCTGACTTTC.

The chain has TRBV7-9 and TRBJ2-6; 12 bases are shared with TRBD2. This CDR3 region has 22 residues. The germline CDR1 and CDR2 sequences are SEHNR and FQNEAQ (reference sequence). The V gene end was trimmed by 6 bases and the J gene end by 0 bases; junction bases not matched to a gene: 18. CDR3 in amino acids: CASRKSSLAGGTSSSGANVLTF. CDR3 nucleotide sequence: TGTGCCAGCAGAAAATCGAGCCTAGCGGGAGGGACGAGTAGCTCTGGGGCCAACGTCCTGACTTTC.